Only a few counts were recorded for the clone carrying this T cell receptor beta chain. Its antigen is not identified. This sample was taken from a study of molecular identifiers for immune sequencing clone quantification. Germline V CDR1 and CDR2: DFQATT, SNEGSKA (reference sequence). The CDR3 is made up of 14 amino acids. Trimming removed 6 bases at V and 1 base at J, with 12 bases between. Making the bulk TCR libraries relied on previously described methods and listed TCR primers. TCRdb reprocessed the PCR reads with MiXCR, giving one entry per CDR3 protein. The repertoire consists of hundreds of thousands of distinct CDR3 sequences, with about 20% occurring once and the leading ten covering around 0.86%. Study-level findings and limits: One cell's worth of spiked Jurkat TCR RNA was reportedly detectable among about a million naive cells.

The source material was naive CD8+ T cells from blood, with Jurkat cell RNA spiked in. This sample's subset: FACS-sorted CD8+CD4-CCR7+CD45RA+ naive T cells. The receptor was derived from a human donor in good health. Some libraries in this study had Jurkat cell RNA spiked in. The rearrangement joins TRBV20-1 to TRBJ2-2; D gene unclear. CDR3 nucleotides: TGCAGTGCCTACAGTACAGAGAACACCGGGGAGCTGTTTTTT. It is translated as CSAYSTENTGELFF.